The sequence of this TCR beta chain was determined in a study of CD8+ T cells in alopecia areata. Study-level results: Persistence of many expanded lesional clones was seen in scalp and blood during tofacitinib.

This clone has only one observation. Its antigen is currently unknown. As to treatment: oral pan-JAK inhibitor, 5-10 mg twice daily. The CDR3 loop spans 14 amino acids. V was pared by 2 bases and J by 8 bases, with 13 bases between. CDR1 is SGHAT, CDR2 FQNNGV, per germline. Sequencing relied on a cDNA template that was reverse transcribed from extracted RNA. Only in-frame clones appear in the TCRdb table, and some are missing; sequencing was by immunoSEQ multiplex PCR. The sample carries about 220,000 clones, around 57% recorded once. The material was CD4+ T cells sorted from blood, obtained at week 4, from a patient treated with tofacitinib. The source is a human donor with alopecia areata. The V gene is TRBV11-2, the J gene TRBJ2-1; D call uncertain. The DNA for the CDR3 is TGTGCCAGCAGCTTACATCCGGGTACGGATGAGCAGTTCTTC. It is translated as CASSLHPGTDEQFF.